This is a list of T cell receptor beta chains from one sample in a study of cytomegalovirus exposure and HLA in healthy donors. Clones were read by immunoSEQ multiplex PCR, and TCRdb kept only the in-frame ones, dropping some. The table lists 150,000 to 170,000 clones, around nine tenths of them singletons. The sequencing sample was made of PBMCs. Every receptor here comes from a man between 18 and 29 years old in good health and CMV-seropositive. Each CDR3 is given with its conserved first and last residue. D genes are given only for firm matches. Size tells how often a clone was seen (once, few, many) or the class of an expanded clone, and some rows leave it out.

V gene	clone size	J gene	D gene	CDR3 DNA	CDR3 protein
TRBV7-2	once	TRBJ2-7	NA	TGTGCCAGCAGCTTAGGGACAGTCTACGAGCAGTACTTC	CASSLGTVYEQYF
TRBV2	NA	TRBJ2-7	NA	TGTGCCAGCATGACGGTAAGGAGCGAGCAGTACTTC	CASMTVRSEQYF
TRBV11-3	NA	TRBJ2-7	TRBD1	TGTGCCAGCAGCCCCGACAGGGAGTCCTACGAGCAGTACTTC	CASSPDRESYEQYF
TRBV5-4	once	TRBJ1-2	NA	TGTGCCAGCAGCTTGGGGGTAACAGGCAACTATGGCTACACCTTC	CASSLGVTGNYGYTF
TRBV7-9	NA	TRBJ2-1	TRBD2	TGTGCCAGCAGCTTCCAAGGCGGGGGTCCCTACAATGAGCAGTTCTTC	CASSFQGGGPYNEQFF
TRBV4-2	NA	TRBJ1-1	TRBD1	TGTGCCAGCAGCCCGGGGACAGGGACTGAAGCTTTCTTT	CASSPGTGTEAFF
TRBV5-1	NA	TRBJ1-4	NA	TGCGCCAGCAGCCTAAACCCTGGGGGCGTTAATGAAAAACTGTTTTTT	CASSLNPGGVNEKLFF
TRBV6-5	NA	TRBJ1-1	NA	TGTGCCAGCAGTTACGGGGGGGCGGGGAACACTGAAGCTTTCTTT	CASSYGGAGNTEAFF
TRBV27	once	TRBJ1-6	NA	TGTGCCAGCAGGGGGCAGGTGGACTATAATTCACCCCTCCACTTT	CASRGQVDYNSPLHF
TRBV7-9	NA	TRBJ2-7	NA	TGTGCCAGCAGCCCCGGGTCGACCTACGAGCAGTACTTC	CASSPGSTYEQYF
TRBV29-1	NA	TRBJ2-7	NA	TGCAGCGTTGAAAGGGACACCTACGAGCAGTACTTC	CSVERDTYEQYF
TRBV7-9	NA	TRBJ2-5	NA	TGTGCCAGCAGCTTCAATGAGTACCAAGAGACCCAGTACTTC	CASSFNEYQETQYF
TRBV7-9	NA	TRBJ1-5	TRBD1	TGTGCCAGCAGCGGGACCGGGACAGGGCATCAGCCCCAGCATTTT	CASSGTGTGHQPQHF
TRBV5-1	few	TRBJ2-7	NA	TGCGCCAGCAGCTTGGGGCACGAGCAGTACTTC	CASSLGHEQYF
TRBV6-6	NA	TRBJ1-5	TRBD1	TGTGCCAGCAGCCGCTGGGGGACAGGGAGCAATCAGCCCCAGCATTTT	CASSRWGTGSNQPQHF
TRBV7-2	NA	TRBJ1-3	TRBD1	TGTGCCAGCAGCTTAAGGGACAGGTCGCCTGGAAACACCATATATTTT	CASSLRDRSPGNTIYF
TRBV5-1	NA	TRBJ1-3	TRBD1	TGCGCCAGCAGCTTGGAGGGGACAGCCGGAAACACCATATATTTT	CASSLEGTAGNTIYF
TRBV7-2	NA	TRBJ1-1	NA	TGTGCCAGCAGCCCGTACTTGAACACTGAAGCTTTCTTT	CASSPYLNTEAFF
TRBV4-1	NA	TRBJ2-1	TRBD2	TGCGCCAGCAGCCAAGATCCGATTGGCGGGGGCTCCTACAATGAGCAGTTCTTC	CASSQDPIGGGSYNEQFF
TRBV9	NA	TRBJ1-4	NA	TGTGCCAGCAGCGTCGGCAGGGAGGTTGAAAAACTGTTTTTT	CASSVGREVEKLFF
TRBV7-9	NA	TRBJ2-5	NA	TGTGCCAGCAGCCCGGACACCTTAAGGGAGACCCAGTACTTC	CASSPDTLRETQYF
TRBV29-1	once	TRBJ1-1	TRBD1	TGCAGCGTACCTGGGACAGGGTACACTGAAGCTTTCTTT	CSVPGTGYTEAFF
TRBV27	NA	TRBJ2-7	TRBD2	TGTGCCAGCAGCCGTACGGGGGGGACGGGCGGCTACGAGCAGTACTTC	CASSRTGGTGGYEQYF
TRBV9	NA	TRBJ2-7	NA	TGTGCCAGCGGTGGGGGGACAGAAGCTTACGAGCAGTACTTC	CASGGGTEAYEQYF
TRBV7-9	NA	TRBJ2-7	TRBD1	TGTGCCAGCAGCCACGGACAGGTTCTTGACTACGAGCAGTACTTC	CASSHGQVLDYEQYF
TRBV5-1	NA	TRBJ2-7	TRBD1	TGCGCCAGCAGCTCGGGACAGGGGGTCCACGAGCAGTACTTC	CASSSGQGVHEQYF
TRBV7-9	once	TRBJ1-5	NA	TGTGCCAGCAGCCCCGGGGGTCAGCCCCAGCATTTT	CASSPGGQPQHF
TRBV18	NA	TRBJ2-7	TRBD1	TGTGCCAGCTCAGCGACAGGGGGAAGCTACGAGCAGTACTTC	CASSATGGSYEQYF
TRBV13	once	TRBJ2-5	TRBD1	TGTGCCAGCAGCCCCGGGACAGGGTATACCCAGTACTTC	CASSPGTGYTQYF
TRBV5-1	once	TRBJ2-2	TRBD2	TGCGCCAGCAGGGGCGGGGGGACAAGGAACACCGGGGAGCTGTTTTTT	CASRGGGTRNTGELFF
TRBV7-8	once	TRBJ1-2	NA	TGTGCCAGCAGCCCCCGGGATTCCTATGGCTACACCTTC	CASSPRDSYGYTF
TRBV18	once	TRBJ1-5	NA	TGTGCCAGCTCACCAACAAGGGGTGGCCAGCCCCAGCATTTT	CASSPTRGGQPQHF
TRBV9	NA	TRBJ1-1	NA	TGTGCCAGCAGCACTCGACCAACAGTTCCGAACACTGAAGCTTTCTTT	CASSTRPTVPNTEAFF
TRBV11-3	NA	TRBJ2-2	NA	TGTGCCAGCAGCTTAGGAGAGGTGATGGCGACCGGGGAGCTGTTTTTT	CASSLGEVMATGELFF
TRBV7-2	NA	TRBJ2-2	NA	TGTGCCAGCAGCTTAGCGAGGGGGGGACGTACCGGGGAGCTGTTTTTT	CASSLARGGRTGELFF
TRBV7-9	NA	TRBJ2-5	NA	TGTGCCAGCAGCTTTCGAGGGGAGACCCAGTACTTC	CASSFRGETQYF
TRBV11-2	once	TRBJ2-2	NA	TGTGCCAGCAGCTTAGAATCCCTGAACACCGGGGAGCTGTTTTTT	CASSLESLNTGELFF
TRBV6-5	NA	TRBJ2-3	NA	TGTGCCAGCCGGCGTTGGGACACCCGGGCAGATACGCAGTATTTT	CASRRWDTRADTQYF
TRBV19	NA	TRBJ1-5	NA	TGTGCCAGTAGTATCAAGGGGTCGGGGCCCCAGCATTTT	CASSIKGSGPQHF
TRBV6-5	NA	TRBJ1-1	TRBD1	TGTGCCAGCAGTTACTCGACAGGGCGAATGAACACTGAAGCTTTCTTT	CASSYSTGRMNTEAFF
TRBV5-1	NA	TRBJ1-2	TRBD1	TGCGCCAGCAGCTTGGCCAGGGGGACAGGGGGCGATGGCTACACCTTC	CASSLARGTGGDGYTF
TRBV5-1	NA	TRBJ2-5	NA	TGCGCCAGCAGCTTGTTCTCAGGCCAAGAGACCCAGTACTTC	CASSLFSGQETQYF
TRBV29-1	NA	TRBJ2-1	NA	TGCAGCGCCCAGCCCGGGGTCTACAATGAGCAGTTCTTC	CSAQPGVYNEQFF
TRBV30	few	TRBJ1-2	TRBD1	TGTGCCTGTGAGGACAGGGGGGATGGCTACACCTTC	CACEDRGDGYTF
TRBV27	NA	TRBJ2-7	TRBD1	TGTGCCGCCCAACAGGGGTCGACCTACGAGCAGTACTTC	CAAQQGSTYEQYF
TRBV2	NA	TRBJ2-1	NA	TGTGCCAGCAGTCAATTACGACAGGGACTGAGCTCCTACAATGAGCAGTTCTTC	CASSQLRQGLSSYNEQFF
TRBV7-2	NA	TRBJ2-7	NA	TGTGCCAGCAGCAGGCCCTGGGCCGAGCAGTACTTC	CASSRPWAEQYF
TRBV7-2	NA	TRBJ2-3	NA	TGTGCCAGCAGACCACGGGGGGACAACACAGATACGCAGTATTTT	CASRPRGDNTDTQYF
TRBV2	NA	TRBJ1-2	TRBD1	TGTGCCAGCAGTCCTAAGGGGGCTGGGTATGGCTACACCTTC	CASSPKGAGYGYTF
TRBV23-1	NA	TRBJ1-1	TRBD1	TGCGCCAGCAGTCAATCCAGGGACAGTCAGAACACTGAAGCTTTCTTT	CASSQSRDSQNTEAFF
TRBV27	NA	TRBJ2-1	TRBD1	TGTGCCAGCAGGATCTACGGGACAGTCAATGAGCAGTTCTTC	CASRIYGTVNEQFF
TRBV7-3	NA	TRBJ1-6	NA	TGTGCCAGCTCTCCCCACAGGTCGGCTAATTCACCCCTCCACTTT	CASSPHRSANSPLHF
TRBV19	NA	TRBJ2-7	NA	TGTGCCAGTAGTATTAGCATTTCTGGCGAGCAGTACTTC	CASSISISGEQYF
TRBV9	NA	TRBJ2-7	NA	TGTGCCAGCAGCGAGGACAGTTCCTACGAGCAGTACTTC	CASSEDSSYEQYF
TRBV7-3	NA	TRBJ2-3	NA	TGTGCCAGCAGCTTAGCGGGGAGCACAGATACGCAGTATTTT	CASSLAGSTDTQYF
TRBV13	NA	TRBJ2-1	TRBD1	TGTGCCAGCTACAGCTCGGACAGGGGCCATGAGCAGTTCTTC	CASYSSDRGHEQFF
TRBV7-9	NA	TRBJ2-1	TRBD2	TGTGCCAGCAGCCCGGGTAGCGGGGAGTACAATGAGCAGTTCTTC	CASSPGSGEYNEQFF
TRBV6-5	few	TRBJ1-6	TRBD1	TGTGCCAGCAGTTGGGCCGGACAGGGTAATTCACCCCTCCACTTT	CASSWAGQGNSPLHF
TRBV11-2	NA	TRBJ2-5	TRBD1	TGTGCCAGCAGCTTAGGACGGACAGGGGGTCAAGAGACCCAGTACTTC	CASSLGRTGGQETQYF